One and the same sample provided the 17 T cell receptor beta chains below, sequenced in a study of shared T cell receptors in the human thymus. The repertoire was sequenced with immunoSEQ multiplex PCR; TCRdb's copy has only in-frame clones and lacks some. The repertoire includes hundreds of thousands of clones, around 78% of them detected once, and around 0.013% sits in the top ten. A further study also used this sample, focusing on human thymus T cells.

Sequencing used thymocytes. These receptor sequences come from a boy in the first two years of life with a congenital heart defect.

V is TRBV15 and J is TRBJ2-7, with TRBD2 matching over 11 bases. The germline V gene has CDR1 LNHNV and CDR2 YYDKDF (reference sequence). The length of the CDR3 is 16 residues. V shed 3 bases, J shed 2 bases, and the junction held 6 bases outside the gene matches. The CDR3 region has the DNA TGTGCCACCAGCAGTGGTAGCGGGAGGGACGCCTACGAGCAGTACTTC. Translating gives CATSSGSGRDAYEQYF. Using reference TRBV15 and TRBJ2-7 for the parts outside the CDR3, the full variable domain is DAMVIQNPRYQVTQFGKPVTLSCSQTLNHNVMYWYQQKSSQAPKLLFHYYDKDFNNEADTPDNFQSRRPNTSFCFLDIRSPGLGDTAMYLCATSSGSGRDAYEQYFGPGTRLTVT.

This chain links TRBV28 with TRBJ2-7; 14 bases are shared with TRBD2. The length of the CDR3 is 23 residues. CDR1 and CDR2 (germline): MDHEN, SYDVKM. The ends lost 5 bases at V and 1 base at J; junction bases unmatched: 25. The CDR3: CASSRTSGRTSLAGGPPSYEQYF. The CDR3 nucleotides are TGTGCCAGCAGTCGGACTAGCGGGAGGACCTCATTAGCGGGAGGACCCCCATCCTACGAGCAGTACTTC.

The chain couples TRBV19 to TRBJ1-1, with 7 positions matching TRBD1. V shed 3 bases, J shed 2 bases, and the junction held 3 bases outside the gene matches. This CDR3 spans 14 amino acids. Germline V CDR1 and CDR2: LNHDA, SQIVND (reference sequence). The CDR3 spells CASSMWDSNTEAFF. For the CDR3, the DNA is TGTGCCAGTAGTATGTGGGACAGCAACACTGAAGCTTTCTTT.

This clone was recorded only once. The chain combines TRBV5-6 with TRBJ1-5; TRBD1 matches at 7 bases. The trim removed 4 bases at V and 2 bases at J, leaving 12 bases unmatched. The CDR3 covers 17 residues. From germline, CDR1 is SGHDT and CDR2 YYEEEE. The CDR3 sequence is CASSHHRPTGRNQPQHF. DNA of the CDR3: TGTGCCAGCAGCCACCATCGTCCGACAGGGCGCAATCAGCCCCAGCATTTT.

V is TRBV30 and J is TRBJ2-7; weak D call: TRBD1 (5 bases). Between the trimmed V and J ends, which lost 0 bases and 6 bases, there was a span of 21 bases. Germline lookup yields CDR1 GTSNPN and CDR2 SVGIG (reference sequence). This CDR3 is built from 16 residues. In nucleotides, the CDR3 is TGTGCCTGGAGTGTACCCTGGACACCTTACCGTAGCGAGCAGTACTTC. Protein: CAWSVPWTPYRSEQYF.

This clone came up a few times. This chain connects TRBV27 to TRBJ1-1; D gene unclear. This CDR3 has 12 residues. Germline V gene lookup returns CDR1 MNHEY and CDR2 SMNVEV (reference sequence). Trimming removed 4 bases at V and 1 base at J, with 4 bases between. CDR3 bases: TGTGCCAGCAGTTCAGGGAACACTGAAGCTTTCTTT. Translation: CASSSGNTEAFF.

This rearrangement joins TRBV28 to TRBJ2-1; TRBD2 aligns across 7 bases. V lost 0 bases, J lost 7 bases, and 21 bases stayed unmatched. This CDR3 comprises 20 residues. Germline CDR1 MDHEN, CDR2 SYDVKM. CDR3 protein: CASSLCPRRRAAGAANEQFF. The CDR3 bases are TGTGCCAGCAGTTTATGCCCGCGACGACGAGCCGCGGGAGCGGCGAATGAGCAGTTCTTC.

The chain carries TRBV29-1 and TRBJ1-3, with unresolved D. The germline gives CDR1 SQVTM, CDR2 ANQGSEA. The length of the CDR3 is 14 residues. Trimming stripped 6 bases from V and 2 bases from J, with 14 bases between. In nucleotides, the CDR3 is TGCAGCGTGCGAGGCAGATCTACTGGAAACACCATATATTTT. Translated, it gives CSVRGRSTGNTIYF.

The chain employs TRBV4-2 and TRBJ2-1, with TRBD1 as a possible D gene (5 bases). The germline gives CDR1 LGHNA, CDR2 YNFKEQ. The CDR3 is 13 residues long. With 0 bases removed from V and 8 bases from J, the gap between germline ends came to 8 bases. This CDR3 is CASSQEGVHEQFF. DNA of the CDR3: TGTGCCAGCAGCCAAGAAGGGGTCCATGAGCAGTTCTTC.

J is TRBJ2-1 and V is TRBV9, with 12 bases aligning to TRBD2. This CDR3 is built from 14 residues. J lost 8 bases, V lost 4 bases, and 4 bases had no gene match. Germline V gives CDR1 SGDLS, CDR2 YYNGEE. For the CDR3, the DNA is TGTGCCAGCAGCCAGACTAGCGGGAGATATGAGCAGTTCTTC. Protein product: CASSQTSGRYEQFF.

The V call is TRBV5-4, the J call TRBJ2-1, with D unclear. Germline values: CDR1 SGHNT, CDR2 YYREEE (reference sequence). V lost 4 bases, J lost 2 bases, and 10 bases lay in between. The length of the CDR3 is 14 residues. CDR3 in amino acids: CASSPTLPYNEQFF. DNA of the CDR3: TGTGCCAGCAGCCCTACCCTCCCCTACAATGAGCAGTTCTTC.

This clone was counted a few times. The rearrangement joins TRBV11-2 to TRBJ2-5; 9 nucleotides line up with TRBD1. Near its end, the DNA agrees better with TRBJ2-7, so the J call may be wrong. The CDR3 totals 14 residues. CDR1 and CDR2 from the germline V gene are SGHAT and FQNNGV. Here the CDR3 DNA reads TGTGCCAGCAGCATCGACAGGGGGGCCTACGAGCAGTACTTC. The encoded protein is CASSIDRGAYEQYF.

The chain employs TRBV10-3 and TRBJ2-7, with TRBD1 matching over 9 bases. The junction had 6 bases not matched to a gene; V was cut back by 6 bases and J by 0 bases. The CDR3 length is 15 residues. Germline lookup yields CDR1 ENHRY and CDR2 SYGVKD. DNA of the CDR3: TGTGCCATCAGGTCCGGGACAGGGCTCTCCTACGAGCAGTACTTC. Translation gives CAIRSGTGLSYEQYF.

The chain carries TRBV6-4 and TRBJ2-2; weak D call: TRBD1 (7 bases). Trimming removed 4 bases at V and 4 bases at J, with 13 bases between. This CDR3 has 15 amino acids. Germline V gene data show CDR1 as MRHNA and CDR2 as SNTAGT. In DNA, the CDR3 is TGTGCCAGCAGTGCCAGACAGGGAGGCACCGGGGAGCTGTTTTTT. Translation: CASSARQGGTGELFF.

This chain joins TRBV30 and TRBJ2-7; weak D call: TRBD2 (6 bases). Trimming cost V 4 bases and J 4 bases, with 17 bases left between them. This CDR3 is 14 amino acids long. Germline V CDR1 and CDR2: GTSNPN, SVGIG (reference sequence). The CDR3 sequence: CAWKPPGVGYEQYF. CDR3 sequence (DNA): TGTGCCTGGAAACCCCCGGGAGTGGGGTACGAGCAGTACTTC.

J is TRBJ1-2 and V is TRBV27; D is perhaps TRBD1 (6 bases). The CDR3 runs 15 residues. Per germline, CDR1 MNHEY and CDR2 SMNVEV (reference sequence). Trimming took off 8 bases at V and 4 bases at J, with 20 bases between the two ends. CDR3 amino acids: CASSRIWGRGYGYTF. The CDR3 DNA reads TGTGCCAGCTCCCGAATATGGGGGCGAGGCTATGGCTACACCTTC.

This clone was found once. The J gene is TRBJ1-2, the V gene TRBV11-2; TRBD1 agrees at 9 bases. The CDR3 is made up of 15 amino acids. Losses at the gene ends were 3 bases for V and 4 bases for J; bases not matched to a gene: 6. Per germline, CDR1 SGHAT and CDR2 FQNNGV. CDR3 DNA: TGTGCCAGCAGCTTCCTCCCGGGACAGGGCTATGGCTACACCTTC. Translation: CASSFLPGQGYGYTF.